This T cell receptor (beta chain) came from a study of long-term antiretroviral therapy in people with HIV. Study outcomes and limitations: Versus controls, repertoires in people with HIV had narrower CDR3 length ranges. Relative to transplant donor controls, diversity remained lower despite increasing after ART.

A word on this clone: Its antigen is undetermined.

No donor had fewer than one pre-ART PBMC sample or fewer than two post-ART PBMC samples. Only United States sites treated participants with HIV. A v3.0 immunoSEQ assay was performed at survey level. Repertoires were generated with immunoSEQ multiplex PCR, while TCRdb's copy carries only in-frame clones and drops some. The data contain around 20,000 clones, approximately 84% of them singletons. The CDR3 runs 17 residues. Per the germline V gene, CDR1 is LNHNV and CDR2 is YYDKDF (reference sequence). After removal of 0 bases from V and 8 bases from J, the junction contained 15 bases not matched to a gene.

The chain joins TRBV15 to TRBJ1-2, with 7 nucleotides matching TRBD1. The input for sequencing was unsorted PBMCs, taken 0.9 years after starting antiretroviral therapy. This receptor was obtained from a man younger than 35 with HIV. CDR3 protein: CATSRDRSEGARQGYTF. The CDR3 DNA is TGTGCCACCAGCAGAGATAGGAGTGAGGGGGCGCGGCAGGGCTACACCTTC.